This TCR beta chain comes out of a study of shared T cell receptors in the human thymus. TCRdb's copy holds only in-frame clones and misses some; the assay was immunoSEQ multiplex PCR. Of approximately 68,000 clones in the sample, about 95% were seen once. In germline, CDR1 is MGHRA, CDR2 YSYEKL. The CDR3 covers 13 residues. V lost 1 base and J 5 bases, leaving 8 bases between the germline ends. V and J are TRBV4-1 and TRBJ2-5, with D perhaps TRBD1 (6 bases). This receptor was obtained from a human donor. The sample consisted of thymocytes. For the CDR3, the DNA is TGCGCCAGCAGCCAAGGACAGGACGAGACCCAGTACTTC. Translation: CASSQGQDETQYF.